This T cell receptor (beta chain) appears in the sequencing data of a study of blood T cell repertoires in COVID-19 (dated by TCRdb to 2018 to 2021). Broadly, across the study: Collaborator samples came from the United States, Italy and Spain and covered acute and convalescent phases of COVID-19. The material from the prospective study consisted of cDNA or gDNA derived from T cells, B-cell-depleted T cells, or PBMCs. Deeply sampled blood TCRbeta repertoires from subjects exposed to, actively infected with, or recovered from COVID-19 were included in the dataset. A freely available public database, intended as a resource for researchers studying the immune response to SARS-CoV-2, is where the repertoires were released. Samples came from the ongoing ImmuneRACE study (first 160 participants) plus 1,254 subjects from 6 global collaborators. Sample metadata almost always included a de-identified subject ID, COVID-19 status, age in years and sex. Where available, HLA class I and class II types were taken from metadata supplied by the sample provider and were not determined by assay-based typing. The full study reports these points: The amount of clinical and demographic metadata varied by source and participant and was provided uncurated.

V lost 4 bases and J lost 1 base; the stretch between them is 11 bases long. From the cysteine up to the phenylalanine, the CDR3 has a length of 14 residues. The kept DNA is CDR3 alone, 42 bases in frame from the first base. Taken from the germline V gene (reference sequence), the CDR1 and CDR2 loops are SGHNT and YYREEE. This clone was detected only once. What this receptor recognizes is not known. There are no base qualities to consult, and no much larger clone falls within one base. Samples from volunteer blood donors who had recovered from COVID-19 were contributed by a second Seattle source. The collaborating institutions used their own protocols to collect whole blood in K2EDTA tubes. For TCRbeta analysis, collaborators shipped samples as frozen whole blood, isolated PBMCs, or DNA extracted from either of those sample types. TCRbeta CDR3 regions were amplified from genomic DNA by means of the immunoSEQ Assay, a bias-controlled multiplex PCR. Under the source paper's analysis protocol: The number of nucleated cells in each sample was estimated from the amplification of reference gene primers within the assay. To quantify the absolute abundance of each unique TCRbeta CDR3 rearrangement, sequence reads were collapsed and filtered. For each sample, productive Simpson clonality was calculated as the square root of Simpson's diversity index across productive rearrangements. TCRdb holds this immuneACCESS table with in-frame rearrangements only. Some clones are missing; in checked studies, unresolved V genes explain under half, and the rest has no known cause. Clone size and V and J calls were adopted from that table, with D and trimming inferred from the DNA. The sample table records around 200,000 clones; just under 90% of these occur just once. The top ten clonotypes cover about 0.96% of the sample.

The sequence came from a woman aged 18-29 years who had recovered from COVID-19. Sequencing was carried out using peripheral blood. The V gene is TRBV5-4 and the J gene is TRBJ2-5, with TRBD1 as a weak D call on 5 bases. The DNA reads as follows: TGTGCCAGCAGCCCCGACAGTAGCCAAGAGACCCAGTACTTC. It translates to CASSPDSSQETQYF.